This TCR beta chain was sequenced in a study of OX40 agonist ivuxolimab in advanced cancers. Describing the broader study: Ivuxolimab, which targeted the costimulatory receptor OX40 (CD134), was an agonistic, fully human IgG2 monoclonal antibody. Intravenous ivuxolimab was administered to patients every 2 weeks at six dose levels: 0.01, 0.1, 0.3, 1.5, 3 and 10 mg/kg. Partial responses were achieved by three dose-escalation patients, of whom one had hepatocellular carcinoma and two had cutaneous melanoma. Among the approximately 50 dose-escalation patients, some 19 had hepatocellular carcinoma, roughly 15 melanoma, 9 renal cell carcinoma and 9 head and neck cancer. Patients were allowed to have had prior anti-PD-1, anti-PD-L1 or anti-CTLA-4 therapy, and approximately 40% of the dose-escalation patients had been treated with checkpoint inhibitors. The paper describes the monotherapy dose-escalation part (N of about 57 patients) of the phase I trial of ivuxolimab. Peripheral TCRbeta sequencing aimed to test whether ivuxolimab altered TCR sequence diversity and caused clonal T-cell expansion. In the dose-escalation cohort, around four fifths of patients were male, and the mean age was roughly 60 years, with a range of roughly 23 to 85. Overall study outcomes, separate from this receptor: At doses from 0.1 to 3.0 mg/kg, clonal expansion was seen in both CD4+ and CD8+ blood T cells between baseline and week 6. In the 0.1-3.0 mg/kg groups, partial responders were among the patients with the lowest normalized peripheral clonal expansion, particularly in CD8+ T cells. Low levels of normalized T-cell clonal expansion were also shown by some nonresponding patients. After ivuxolimab, more expanded clones were found on average in CD8+ T cells than in CD4+ T cells. The antigen specificity of the peripheral T cells that underwent clonal expansion was not determined.

Patients with autoimmune disease history or receiving systemic immunosuppression were excluded from the trial. Peripheral blood for TCR sequencing was collected from all dose cohorts at baseline, on cycle 4 day 1, and on cycle 7 day 1. The samples were taken from a phase I, first-in-human, multicenter, open-label dose-escalation trial of ivuxolimab. Adults with locally advanced or metastatic melanoma, renal cell, hepatocellular, or head and neck squamous cell carcinoma were enrolled in the trial. Before TCR sequencing, CD4+ and CD8+ T cells were separately sorted from peripheral blood. The germline V gene (reference sequence) provides CDR1 MNHEY and CDR2 SMNVEV. V is reduced by 4 bases and J by 3 bases, leaving a spacing of 7 bases between them. From its cysteine to its phenylalanine, the CDR3 spans 14 amino acids. The sequence is cut down to CDR3 DNA, 42 bases in frame from base 1. To sequence the TCRbeta CDR3 region, genomic DNA was isolated from the sorted cells. The immunoSEQ Assay was used for sequencing of TCRbeta CDR3 regions. TCRdb re-hosts the immuneACCESS table, in-frame sequences only. Its copies lack some clones; in the studies checked, an unresolved V gene accounts for under half of them, and the cause for the rest is not known. This sample lists some 67,000 clones; less than 85% were detected once. The ten largest clones take up roughly 0.9% of the sample.

On this clone: No cognate antigen has been identified for it. No per-base quality is available; no much larger clone lies one base away.

The origin of this receptor is an adult with an advanced solid tumor such as melanoma, head and neck, liver or kidney cancer. The material sequenced was CD4+ or CD8+ T cells sorted from blood, taken in a trial of the OX40 agonist ivuxolimab. Recombination connected TRBV27 to TRBJ1-6; the D segment cannot be called with confidence. The CDR3 protein: CASSSYYYNSPLHF. The base sequence is TGTGCCAGCAGTTCCTACTACTATAATTCACCCCTCCACTTT.